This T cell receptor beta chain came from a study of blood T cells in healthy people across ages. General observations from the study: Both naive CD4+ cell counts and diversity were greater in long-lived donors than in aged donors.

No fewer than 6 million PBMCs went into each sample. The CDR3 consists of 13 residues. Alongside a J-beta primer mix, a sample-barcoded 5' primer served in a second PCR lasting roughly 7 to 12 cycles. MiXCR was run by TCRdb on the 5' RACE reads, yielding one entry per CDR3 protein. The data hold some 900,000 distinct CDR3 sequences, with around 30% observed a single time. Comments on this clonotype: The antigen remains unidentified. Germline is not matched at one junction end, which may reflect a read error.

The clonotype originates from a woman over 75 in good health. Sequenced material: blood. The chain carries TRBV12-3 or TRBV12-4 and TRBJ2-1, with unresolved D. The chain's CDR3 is CASSLIQPNERFF. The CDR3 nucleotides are TGTGCCAGCAGTTTAATTCAGCCCAATGAGCGGTTCTTC.